The sequence of this TCR beta chain was determined in a study of T cell repertoires in cytomegalovirus infection. Concerning this clonotype itself: The antigen remains undetermined.

This CDR3 has 15 residues. Per the germline V gene, CDR1 is MNHEY and CDR2 is SMNVEV (reference sequence). J lost 7 bases, V lost 3 bases, and 8 bases had no gene match. Using its own MiXCR run on the reads, TCRdb lists one record per CDR3 protein. The table includes tens of thousands of distinct CDR3 sequences, around 30% detected once. Source: CD8+ T cells from cultured PBMCs, taken from culture after CMV antigen stimulation. The receptor was derived from a human donor in good health (CMV status not recorded). Some clones in this sample may be carry-over from other donors' samples. The V and J genes are TRBV27 and TRBJ2-1; TRBD1 matches at 8 bases. The CDR3 DNA sequence: TGTGCCAGCAGTTTCCGGACAGGGTACCGTAATGAGCAGTTCTTC. It translates to CASSFRTGYRNEQFF.